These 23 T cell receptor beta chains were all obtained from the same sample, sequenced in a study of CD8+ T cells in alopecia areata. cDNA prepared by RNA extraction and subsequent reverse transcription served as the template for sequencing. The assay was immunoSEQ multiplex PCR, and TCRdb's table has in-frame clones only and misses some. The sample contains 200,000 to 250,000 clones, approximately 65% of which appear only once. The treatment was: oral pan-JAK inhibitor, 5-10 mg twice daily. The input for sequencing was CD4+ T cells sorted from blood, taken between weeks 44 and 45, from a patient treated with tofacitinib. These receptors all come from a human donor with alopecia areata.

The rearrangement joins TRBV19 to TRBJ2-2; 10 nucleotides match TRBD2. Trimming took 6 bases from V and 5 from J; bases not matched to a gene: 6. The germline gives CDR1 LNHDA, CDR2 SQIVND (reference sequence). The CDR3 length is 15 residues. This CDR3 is CASSVGLADTGELFF. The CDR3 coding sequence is TGTGCCAGTAGCGTTGGACTAGCGGATACCGGGGAGCTGTTTTTT.

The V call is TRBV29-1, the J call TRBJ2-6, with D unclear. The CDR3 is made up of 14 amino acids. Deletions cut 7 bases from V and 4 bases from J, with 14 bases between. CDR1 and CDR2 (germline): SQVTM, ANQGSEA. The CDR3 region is CSGNRAFGANVLTF. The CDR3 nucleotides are TGCAGCGGGAACCGGGCCTTCGGGGCCAACGTCCTGACTTTC.

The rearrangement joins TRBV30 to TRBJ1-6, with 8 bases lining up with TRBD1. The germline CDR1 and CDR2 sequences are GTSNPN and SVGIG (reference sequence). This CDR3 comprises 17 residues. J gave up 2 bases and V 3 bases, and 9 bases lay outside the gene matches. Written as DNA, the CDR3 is TGTGCCTGGAGAGCAGGGGGCGTATTGCCCTATAATTCACCCCTCCACTTT. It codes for CAWRAGGVLPYNSPLHF.

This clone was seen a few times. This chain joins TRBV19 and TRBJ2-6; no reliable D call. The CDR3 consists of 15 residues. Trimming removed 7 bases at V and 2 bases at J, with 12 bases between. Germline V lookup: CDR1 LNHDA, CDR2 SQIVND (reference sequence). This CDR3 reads CASKLGNPGANVLTF. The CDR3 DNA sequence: TGTGCCAGTAAATTAGGGAACCCTGGGGCCAACGTCCTGACTTTC. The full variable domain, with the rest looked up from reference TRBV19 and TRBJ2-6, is DGGITQSPKYLFRKEGQNVTLSCEQNLNHDAMYWYRQDPGQGLRLIYYSQIVNDFQKGDIAEGYSVSREKKESFPLTVTSAQKNPTAFYLCASKLGNPGANVLTFGAGSRLTVL.

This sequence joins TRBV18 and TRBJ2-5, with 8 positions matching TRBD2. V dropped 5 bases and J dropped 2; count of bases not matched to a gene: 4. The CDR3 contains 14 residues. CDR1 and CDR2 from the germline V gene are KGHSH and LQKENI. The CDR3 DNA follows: TGTGCCAGCTCAGTGAGCGGGGGTCAAGAGACCCAGTACTTC. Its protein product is CASSVSGGQETQYF.

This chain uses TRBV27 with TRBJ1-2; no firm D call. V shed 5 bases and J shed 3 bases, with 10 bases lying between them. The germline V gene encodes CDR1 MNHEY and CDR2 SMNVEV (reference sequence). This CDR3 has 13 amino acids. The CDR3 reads CASSGDPYYGYTF. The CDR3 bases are TGTGCCAGCAGTGGTGATCCTTACTATGGCTACACCTTC.

CDR3 in DNA: TGCGCCAGCAGCCAGGCAGCCTATGGCTACACCTTC. Residues: CASSQAAYGYTF. The J gene is TRBJ1-2, the V gene TRBV4-1; D is unresolved. Trimming pared 3 bases from V and 4 bases from J, leaving 6 bases between. The CDR3 loop spans 12 amino acids. Germline CDR1 is MGHRA and CDR2 is YSYEKL.

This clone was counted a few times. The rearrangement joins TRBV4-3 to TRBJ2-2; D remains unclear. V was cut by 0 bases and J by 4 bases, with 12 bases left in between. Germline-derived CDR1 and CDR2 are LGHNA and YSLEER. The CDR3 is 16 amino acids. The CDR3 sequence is CASSQELGSVTGELFF. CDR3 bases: TGCGCCAGCAGCCAAGAGTTAGGTTCTGTCACCGGGGAGCTGTTTTTT.

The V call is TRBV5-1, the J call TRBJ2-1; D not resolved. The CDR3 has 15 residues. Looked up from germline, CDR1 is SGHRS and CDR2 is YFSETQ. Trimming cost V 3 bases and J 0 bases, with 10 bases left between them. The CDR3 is CASSSQTSSYNEQFF. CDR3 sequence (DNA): TGCGCCAGCAGCTCACAGACAAGCTCCTACAATGAGCAGTTCTTC.

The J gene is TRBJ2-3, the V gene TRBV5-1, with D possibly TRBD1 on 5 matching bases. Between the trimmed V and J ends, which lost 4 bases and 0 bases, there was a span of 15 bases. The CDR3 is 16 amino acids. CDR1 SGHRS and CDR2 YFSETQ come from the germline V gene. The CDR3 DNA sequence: TGCGCCAGCAGCGGCCTCAGGGTATCTAGCACAGATACGCAGTATTTT. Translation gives CASSGLRVSSTDTQYF. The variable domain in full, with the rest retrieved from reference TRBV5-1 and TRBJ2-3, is KAGVTQTPRYLIKTRGQQVTLSCSPISGHRSVSWYQQTPGQGLQFLFEYFSETQRNKGNFPGRFSGRQFSNSRSEMNVSTLELGDSALYLCASSGLRVSSTDTQYFGPGTRLTVL.

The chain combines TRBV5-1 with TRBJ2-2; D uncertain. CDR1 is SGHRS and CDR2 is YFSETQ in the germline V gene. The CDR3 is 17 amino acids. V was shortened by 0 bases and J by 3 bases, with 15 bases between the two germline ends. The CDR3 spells CASSLVVWAWDTGELFF. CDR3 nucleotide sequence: TGCGCCAGCAGCTTGGTTGTCTGGGCCTGGGACACCGGGGAGCTGTTTTTT.

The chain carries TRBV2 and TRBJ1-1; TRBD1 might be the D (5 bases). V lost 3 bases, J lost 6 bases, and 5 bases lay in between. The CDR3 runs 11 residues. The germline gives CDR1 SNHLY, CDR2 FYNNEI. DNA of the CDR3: TGTGCCAGCAGTGAGACAGCTGAAGCTTTCTTT. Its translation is CASSETAEAFF.

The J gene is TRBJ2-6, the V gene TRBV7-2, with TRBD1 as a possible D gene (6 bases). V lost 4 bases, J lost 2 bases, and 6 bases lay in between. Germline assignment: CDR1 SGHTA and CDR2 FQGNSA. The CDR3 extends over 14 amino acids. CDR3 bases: TGTGCCAGCAGCTCAGGGGCTGGGGCCAACGTCCTGACTTTC. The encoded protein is CASSSGAGANVLTF.

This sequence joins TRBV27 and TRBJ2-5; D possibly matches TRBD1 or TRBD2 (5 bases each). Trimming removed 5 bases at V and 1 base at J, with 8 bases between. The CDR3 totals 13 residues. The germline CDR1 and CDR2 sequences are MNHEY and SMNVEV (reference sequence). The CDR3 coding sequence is TGTGCCAGCAGTCAGGGACGCCAAGAGACCCAGTACTTC. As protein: CASSQGRQETQYF.

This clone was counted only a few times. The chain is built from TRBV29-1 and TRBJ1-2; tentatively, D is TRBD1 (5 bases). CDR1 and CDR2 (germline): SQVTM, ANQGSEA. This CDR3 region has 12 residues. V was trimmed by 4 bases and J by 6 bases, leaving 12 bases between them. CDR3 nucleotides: TGCAGCGTTGTCCAAGGGGTTGATGGCTACACCTTC. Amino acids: CSVVQGVDGYTF.

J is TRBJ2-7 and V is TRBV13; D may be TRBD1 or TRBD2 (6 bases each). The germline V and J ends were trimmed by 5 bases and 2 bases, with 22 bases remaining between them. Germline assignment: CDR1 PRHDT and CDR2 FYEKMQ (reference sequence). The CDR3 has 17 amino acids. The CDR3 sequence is CASSRRGAGSTTYEQYF. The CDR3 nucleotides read TGTGCCAGCAGCCGAAGGGGGGCGGGGTCCACGACCTACGAGCAGTACTTC.

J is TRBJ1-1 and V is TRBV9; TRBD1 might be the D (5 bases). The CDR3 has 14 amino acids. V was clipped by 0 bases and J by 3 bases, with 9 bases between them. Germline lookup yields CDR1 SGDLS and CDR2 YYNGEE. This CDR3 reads CASSVAGADTEAFF. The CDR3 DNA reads TGTGCCAGCAGCGTAGCTGGGGCGGACACTGAAGCTTTCTTT.

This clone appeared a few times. For the CDR3, the DNA is TGTGCCAGCACTCCGGGTGGGATTTACAATGAGCAGTTCTTC. Translating it yields CASTPGGIYNEQFF. The V and J genes are TRBV21-1 and TRBJ2-1. TRBV21-1 is termed a pseudogene. The CDR3 consists of 14 residues.

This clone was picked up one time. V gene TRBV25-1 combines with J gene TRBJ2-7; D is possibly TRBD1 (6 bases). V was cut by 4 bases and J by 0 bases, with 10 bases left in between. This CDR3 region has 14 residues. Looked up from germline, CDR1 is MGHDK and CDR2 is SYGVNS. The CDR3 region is CASSADRYSYEQYF. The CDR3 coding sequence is TGTGCCAGCAGTGCGGACAGATACTCCTACGAGCAGTACTTC.

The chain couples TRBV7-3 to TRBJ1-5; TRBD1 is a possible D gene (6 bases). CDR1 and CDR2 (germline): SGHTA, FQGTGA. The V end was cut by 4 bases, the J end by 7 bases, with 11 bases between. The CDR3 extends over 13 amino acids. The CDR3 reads CASSSQGGQPQHF. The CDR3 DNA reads TGTGCCAGCAGCTCACAGGGAGGCCAGCCCCAGCATTTT.

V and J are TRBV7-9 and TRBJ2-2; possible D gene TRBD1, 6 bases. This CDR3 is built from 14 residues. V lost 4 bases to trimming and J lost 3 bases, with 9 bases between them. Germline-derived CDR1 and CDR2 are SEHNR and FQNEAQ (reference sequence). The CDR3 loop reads CASSSDRHTGELFF. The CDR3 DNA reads TGTGCCAGCAGCTCTGACAGGCACACCGGGGAGCTGTTTTTT.

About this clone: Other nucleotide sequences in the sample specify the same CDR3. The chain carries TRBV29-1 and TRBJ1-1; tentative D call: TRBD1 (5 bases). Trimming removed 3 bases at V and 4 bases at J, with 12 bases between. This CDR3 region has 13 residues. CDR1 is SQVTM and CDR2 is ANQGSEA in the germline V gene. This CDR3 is CSVEGRGGTEAFF. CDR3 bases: TGCAGCGTTGAGGGAAGGGGCGGCACTGAAGCTTTCTTT.

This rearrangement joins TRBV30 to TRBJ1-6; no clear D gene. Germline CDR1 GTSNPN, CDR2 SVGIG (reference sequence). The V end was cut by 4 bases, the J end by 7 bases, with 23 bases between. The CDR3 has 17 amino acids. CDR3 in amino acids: CAWNPAREQATNSPLHF. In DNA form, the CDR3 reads TGTGCCTGGAATCCCGCTCGAGAGCAGGCTACGAATTCACCCCTCCACTTT.